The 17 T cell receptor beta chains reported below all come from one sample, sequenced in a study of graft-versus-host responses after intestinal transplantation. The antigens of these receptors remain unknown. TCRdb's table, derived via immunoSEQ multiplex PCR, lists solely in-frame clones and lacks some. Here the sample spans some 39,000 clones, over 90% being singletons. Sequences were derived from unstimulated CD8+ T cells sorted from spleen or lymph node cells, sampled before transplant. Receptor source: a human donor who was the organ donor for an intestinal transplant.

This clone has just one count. CDR3 sequence: CASSLVGTLTDTQYF. CDR3 bases: TGTGCCAGCAGCTTGGTCGGGACGTTGACAGATACGCAGTATTTT. The rearrangement joins TRBV5-4 to TRBJ2-3; D may match TRBD1 or TRBD2 (5 bases each). CDR1 SGHNT and CDR2 YYREEE come from the germline V gene (reference sequence). Trimming cost V 0 bases and J 3 bases, with 11 bases left between them. CDR3 length: 15 amino acids.

The CDR3 DNA follows: TGCAGCGTTGACAGGGGCTCCTACGAGCAGTACTTC. Translated: CSVDRGSYEQYF. This chain joins TRBV29-1 and TRBJ2-7; possibly TRBD1 for D (6 bases). The germline gives CDR1 SQVTM, CDR2 ANQGSEA. Trimming cost V 3 bases and J 0 bases, with 6 bases left between them. This CDR3 has 12 residues.

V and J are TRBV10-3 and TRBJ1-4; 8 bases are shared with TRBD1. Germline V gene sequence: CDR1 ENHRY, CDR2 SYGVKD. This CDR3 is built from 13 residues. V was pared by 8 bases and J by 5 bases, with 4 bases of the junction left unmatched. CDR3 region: CAIGGTGNEKLFF. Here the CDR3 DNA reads TGTGCCATCGGGGGGACAGGCAATGAAAAACTGTTTTTT.

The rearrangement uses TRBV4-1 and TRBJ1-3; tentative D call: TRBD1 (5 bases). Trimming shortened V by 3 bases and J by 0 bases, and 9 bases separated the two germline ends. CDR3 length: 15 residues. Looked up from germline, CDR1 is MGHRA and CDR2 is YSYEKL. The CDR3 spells CASSQGRNSGNTIYF. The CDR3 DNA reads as TGCGCCAGCAGCCAGGGACGGAACTCTGGAAACACCATATATTTT.

The CDR3 spells CTSSQVCSRLAGGIYNEQFF. Written as DNA, the CDR3 is TGCACCAGCAGCCAAGTCTGTTCGAGACTAGCGGGGGGTATCTACAATGAGCAGTTCTTC. This rearrangement joins TRBV1 to TRBJ2-1; the D call of TRBD2 is as the table states it, not checked on the DNA. TRBV1 represents a pseudogene. This CDR3 contains 20 residues.

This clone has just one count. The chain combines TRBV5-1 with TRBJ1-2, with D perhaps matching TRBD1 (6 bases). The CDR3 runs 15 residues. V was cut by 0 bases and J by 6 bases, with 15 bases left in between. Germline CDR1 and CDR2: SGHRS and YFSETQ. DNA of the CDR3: TGCGCCAGCAGCTTGGAAGCAGGGGCAGTTAATGGCTACACCTTC. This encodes CASSLEAGAVNGYTF.

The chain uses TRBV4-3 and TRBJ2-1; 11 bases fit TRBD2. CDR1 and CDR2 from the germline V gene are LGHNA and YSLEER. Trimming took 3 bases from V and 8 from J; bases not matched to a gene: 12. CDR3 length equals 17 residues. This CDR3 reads CASSQARLAGPGDEQFF. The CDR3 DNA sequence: TGCGCCAGCAGCCAGGCTAGACTAGCGGGGCCTGGGGATGAGCAGTTCTTC.

The CDR3 spells CASSLYPSRQGVSYEQYF. CDR3 DNA: TGTGCCAGCAGTTTATACCCCAGTAGGCAGGGTGTGAGCTACGAGCAGTACTTC. J is TRBJ2-7 and V is TRBV27; D is possibly TRBD1 (5 bases). The germline V gene has CDR1 MNHEY and CDR2 SMNVEV (reference sequence). The CDR3 extends over 18 amino acids. Trimming left V 1 base short and J 3 bases short, with 22 bases between.

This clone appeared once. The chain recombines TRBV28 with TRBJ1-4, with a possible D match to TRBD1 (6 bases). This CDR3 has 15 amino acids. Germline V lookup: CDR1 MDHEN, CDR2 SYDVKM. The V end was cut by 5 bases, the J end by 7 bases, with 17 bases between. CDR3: CASSRTQGSGEKLFF. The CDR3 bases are TGTGCCAGCAGTAGAACACAGGGTTCCGGTGAAAAACTGTTTTTT.

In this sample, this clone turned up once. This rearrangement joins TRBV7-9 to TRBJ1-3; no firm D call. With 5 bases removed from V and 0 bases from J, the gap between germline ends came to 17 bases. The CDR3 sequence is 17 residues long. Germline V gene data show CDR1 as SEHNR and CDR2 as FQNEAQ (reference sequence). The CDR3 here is CASSARVTVSSGNTIYF. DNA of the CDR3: TGTGCCAGCAGCGCAAGGGTTACAGTGAGCTCTGGAAACACCATATATTTT. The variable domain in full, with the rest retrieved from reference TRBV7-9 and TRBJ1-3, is DTGVSQNPRHKITKRGQNVTFRCDPISEHNRLYWYRQTLGQGPEFLTYFQNEAQLEKSRLLSDRFSAERPKGSFSTLEIQRTEQGDSAMYLCASSARVTVSSGNTIYFGEGSWLTVV.

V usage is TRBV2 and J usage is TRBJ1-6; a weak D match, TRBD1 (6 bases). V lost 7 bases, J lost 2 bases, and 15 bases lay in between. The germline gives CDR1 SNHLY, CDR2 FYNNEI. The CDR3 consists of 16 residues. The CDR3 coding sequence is TGTGCCAGCACGACGCCGGGACACCCCTATAATTCACCCCTCCACTTT. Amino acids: CASTTPGHPYNSPLHF.

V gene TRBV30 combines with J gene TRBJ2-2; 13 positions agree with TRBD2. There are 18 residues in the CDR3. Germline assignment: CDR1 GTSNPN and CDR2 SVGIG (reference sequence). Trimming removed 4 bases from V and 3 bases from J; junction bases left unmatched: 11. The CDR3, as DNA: TGTGCCTGGATTGCCCACACTAGCGGGGGGGCCGACACCGGGGAGCTGTTTTTT. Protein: CAWIAHTSGGADTGELFF. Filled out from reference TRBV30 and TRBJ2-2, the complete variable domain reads SQTIHQWPATLVQPVGSPLSLECTVEGTSNPNLYWYRQAAGRGLQLLFYSVGIGQISSEVPQNLSASRPQDRQFILSSKKLLLSDSGFYLCAWIAHTSGGADTGELFFGEGSRLTVL.

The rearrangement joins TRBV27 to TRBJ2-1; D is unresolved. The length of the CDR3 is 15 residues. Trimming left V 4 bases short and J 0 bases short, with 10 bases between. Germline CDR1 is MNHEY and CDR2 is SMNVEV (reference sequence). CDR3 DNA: TGTGCCAGCAGTTCTAATCCGTACTCCTACAATGAGCAGTTCTTC. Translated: CASSSNPYSYNEQFF.

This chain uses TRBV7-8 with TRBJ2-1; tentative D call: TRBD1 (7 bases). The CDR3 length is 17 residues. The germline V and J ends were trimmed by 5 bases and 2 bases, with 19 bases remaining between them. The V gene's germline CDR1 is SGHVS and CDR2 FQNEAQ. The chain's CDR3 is CASSAALPRGAYNEQFF. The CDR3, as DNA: TGTGCCAGCAGCGCCGCCCTTCCCAGGGGGGCCTACAATGAGCAGTTCTTC.

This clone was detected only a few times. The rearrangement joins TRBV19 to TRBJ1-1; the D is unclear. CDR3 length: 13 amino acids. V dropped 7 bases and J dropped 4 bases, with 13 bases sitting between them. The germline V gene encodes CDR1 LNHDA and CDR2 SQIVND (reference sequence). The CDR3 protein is CASKSWAGTEAFF. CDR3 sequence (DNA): TGTGCCAGTAAAAGTTGGGCTGGCACTGAAGCTTTCTTT. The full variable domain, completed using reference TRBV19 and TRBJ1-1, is DGGITQSPKYLFRKEGQNVTLSCEQNLNHDAMYWYRQDPGQGLRLIYYSQIVNDFQKGDIAEGYSVSREKKESFPLTVTSAQKNPTAFYLCASKSWAGTEAFFGQGTRLTVV.

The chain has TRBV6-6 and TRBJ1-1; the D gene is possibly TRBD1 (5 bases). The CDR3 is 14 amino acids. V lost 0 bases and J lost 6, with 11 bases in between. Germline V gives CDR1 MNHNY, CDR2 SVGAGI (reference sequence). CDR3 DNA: TGTGCCAGCAGTTACTCGGGGGGACTGTCTGAAGCTTTCTTT. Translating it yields CASSYSGGLSEAFF.

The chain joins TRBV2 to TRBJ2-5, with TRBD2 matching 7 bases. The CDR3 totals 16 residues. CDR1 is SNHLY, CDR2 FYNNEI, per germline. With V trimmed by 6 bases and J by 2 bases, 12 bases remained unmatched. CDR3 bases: TGTGCCAGCAGGCCCCGCGGGGGAAGCGAGCAAGAGACCCAGTACTTC. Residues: CASRPRGGSEQETQYF.